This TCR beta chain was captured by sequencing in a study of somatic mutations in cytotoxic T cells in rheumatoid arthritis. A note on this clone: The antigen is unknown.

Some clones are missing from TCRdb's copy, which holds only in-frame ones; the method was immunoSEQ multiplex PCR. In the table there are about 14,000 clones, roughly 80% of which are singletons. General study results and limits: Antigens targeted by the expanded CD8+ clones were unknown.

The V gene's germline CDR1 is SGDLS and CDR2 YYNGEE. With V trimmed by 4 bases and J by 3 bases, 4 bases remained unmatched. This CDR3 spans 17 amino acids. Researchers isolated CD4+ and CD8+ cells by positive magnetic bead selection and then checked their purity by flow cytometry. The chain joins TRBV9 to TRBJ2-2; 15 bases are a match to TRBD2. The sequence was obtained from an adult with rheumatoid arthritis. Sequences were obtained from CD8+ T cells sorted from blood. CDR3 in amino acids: CASSPGLAGGHTGELFF. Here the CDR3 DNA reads TGTGCCAGCAGCCCGGGACTAGCGGGGGGCCACACCGGGGAGCTGTTTTTT.